Each of the 5 T cell receptor beta chains below was sequenced from the same sample in a study of beta chain features in type 1 diabetes. cDNA synthesis used the whole RNA isolate, giving expressed TCRB sequences. Some clones are missing from TCRdb's copy, which holds only in-frame ones; the method was immunoSEQ multiplex PCR. The repertoire holds over 500,000 clones, about a sixth seen once, with about 0.086% in the top ten. The sample taken for sequencing was naive CD4+ T cells from blood. The receptors originated from a man aged 18 to 29 in good health.

The rearrangement links TRBV10-3 to TRBJ2-2; tentative D call: TRBD1 (6 bases). CDR1 and CDR2 from the germline V gene are ENHRY and SYGVKD. Trimming cost V 11 bases and J 4 bases, with 14 bases left between them. There are 13 residues in the CDR3. In DNA, the CDR3 is TGTGCCTCAAACAGGGCGAGCACCGGGGAGCTGTTTTTT. This encodes CASNRASTGELFF.

This clone was counted only a few times. V usage is TRBV7-9 and J usage is TRBJ2-3; D gene ambiguous. V shed 5 bases and J shed 0 bases, with 6 bases lying between them. CDR1 and CDR2 from the germline V gene are SEHNR and FQNEAQ (reference sequence). The CDR3 is made up of 13 amino acids. The CDR3 is CASSPQSTDTQYF. CDR3 nucleotides: TGTGCCAGCAGCCCCCAAAGCACAGATACGCAGTATTTT.

The sample holds a few counts of this clone. The V gene is TRBV29-1, the J gene TRBJ1-2, with D perhaps matching TRBD1 (5 bases). Deletions cut 0 bases from V and 7 bases from J, with 18 bases between. This CDR3 is 15 amino acids long. Germline assignment: CDR1 SQVTM and CDR2 ANQGSEA. CDR3 in amino acids: CSVEDSLGGRGGYTF. The CDR3 nucleotides read TGCAGCGTTGAAGATTCCCTGGGCGGGAGGGGTGGCTACACCTTC.

The V and J genes are TRBV15 and TRBJ1-4, with unresolved D. V gave up 0 bases and J gave up 4 bases, with 12 bases separating them. This CDR3 has 16 residues. Germline CDR1 is LNHNV and CDR2 is YYDKDF (reference sequence). The DNA for the CDR3 is TGTGCCACCAGCAGAGATATCGTGGGAGTTAATGAAAAACTGTTTTTT. Amino acids: CATSRDIVGVNEKLFF.

This clone showed up just a few times. This rearrangement joins TRBV4-1 to TRBJ2-5, with 7 nucleotides matching TRBD2. V was clipped by 0 bases and J by 5 bases; unmatched bases: 12. Germline CDR1 MGHRA, CDR2 YSYEKL. This CDR3 spans 17 amino acids. The CDR3 DNA follows: TGCGCCAGCAGCCAAGATGGTACAACTAGCGTTTACGAGACCCAGTACTTC. Protein sequence: CASSQDGTTSVYETQYF.